The following is a T cell receptor (beta chain) sequence with its context. This entry is derived from a study of blood T cell repertoires in COVID-19. Whole-study context: The study drew acute and convalescent COVID-19 samples from the United States, Italy and Spain.

Using immunoSEQ multiplex PCR, the repertoire was profiled, and TCRdb retains in-frame clones only, with some absent. This sample carries over 150,000 clones, 80% to 90% of them seen once, and the ten largest clones take around 1%. The CDR3 has 14 residues. V shed 4 bases, J shed 2 bases, and the junction held 6 bases outside the gene matches. Germline lookup yields CDR1 SGDLS and CDR2 YYNGEE. The TCR comes from a middle-aged man with acute or convalescent COVID-19. The sequenced sample consisted of peripheral blood. This chain links TRBV9 with TRBJ2-7; 7 nucleotides agree with TRBD2. The CDR3 nucleotides are TGTGCCAGCAGCCTCTCCGGGGGGACCTACGAGCAGTACTTC. Translated, it gives CASSLSGGTYEQYF. The entire variable domain, with the rest obtained from reference TRBV9 and TRBJ2-7, is as follows: DSGVTQTPKHLITATGQRVTLRCSPRSGDLSVYWYQQSLDQGLQFLIQYYNGEERAKGNILERFSAQQFPDLHSELNLSSLELGDSALYFCASSLSGGTYEQYFGPGTRLTVT.